The 5 T cell receptor beta chains in this list originate from one sample, sequenced in a study of T cell repertoires in cytomegalovirus infection. Using its own MiXCR run on the reads, TCRdb lists one record per CDR3 protein. The sample has approximately 990,000 distinct CDR3 sequences, 31% seen once. These receptors' antigens are unknown. This sample comprised cultured CD8+ T cells from PBMCs, obtained from culture after CMV antigen stimulation. These receptor sequences come from a human donor in good health (CMV status not recorded). Some clones in this sample may be carry-over from other donors' samples.

This clonotype was counted only a few times. The chain carries TRBV12-3 or TRBV12-4 and TRBJ1-6; 8 nucleotides match TRBD1. The CDR3 is 14 residues long. The V gene end was trimmed by 6 bases and the J gene end by 10 bases; junction bases not matched to a gene: 8. This CDR3 reads CASRPDRAESPLHF. The CDR3 DNA follows: TGTGCCAGCAGACCGGACAGGGCGGAATCACCCCTCCACTTT.

This clonotype was picked up many times. DNA of the CDR3: TGTGCCAGCAGCTTTTCTGGAGGGTGGGCAGATACGCAGTATTTT. Translating gives CASSFSGGWADTQYF. The chain recombines TRBV7-8 with TRBJ2-3; D is perhaps TRBD2 (6 bases). Per the germline V gene, CDR1 is SGHVS and CDR2 is FQNEAQ. The CDR3 is 15 amino acids. The V end lost 3 bases, the J end lost 4 bases, and 14 bases lay between the germline ends. Full variable domain (outside the CDR3, taken from reference TRBV7-8 and TRBJ2-3): GAGVSQSPRYKVAKRGQDVALRCDPISGHVSLFWYQQALGQGPEFLTYFQNEAQLDKSGLPSDRFFAERPEGSVSTLKIQRTQQEDSAVYLCASSFSGGWADTQYFGPGTRLTVL.

V gene TRBV6-5 combines with J gene TRBJ1-1, with 7 bases that match TRBD1. Unmatched junction bases numbered 7, after V lost 2 bases and J lost 4 bases. Germline V lookup: CDR1 MNHEY, CDR2 SVGAGI. The CDR3 has 15 residues. The CDR3 DNA reads as TGTGCCAGCAGTTACGGGGGAACAGGGGCCACTGAAGCTTTCTTT. Encoded protein: CASSYGGTGATEAFF.

This clonotype has a handful of counts. The chain is built from TRBV7-6 and TRBJ2-7, with 7 bases identical to TRBD1. CDR1 is SGHVS and CDR2 is FNYEAQ in the germline V gene. This CDR3 spans 13 amino acids. The V gene end was trimmed by 5 bases and the J gene end by 3 bases; junction bases not matched to a gene: 4. This chain's CDR3 is CASSDGTDYEQYV. CDR3 coding DNA: TGTGCCAGCAGCGACGGGACAGACTACGAGCAGTACGTC.

This clonotype was seen more than once but under ten times. The chain combines TRBV7-6 with TRBJ2-3, with D hard to call. V lost 1 base to trimming and J lost 0 bases, with 14 bases between them. The CDR3 has 17 residues. CDR1 is SGHVS, CDR2 FNYEAQ, per germline. The CDR3 nucleotides read TGTGCCAGCAGCTTAGTTGTCGGCTTGGAAAGCACAGATACGCAGTATTTT. Amino acids: CASSLVVGLESTDTQYF.